This passage covers 27 T cell receptor beta chains from one sample sequenced in a study of cytomegalovirus exposure and HLA in healthy donors (TCRdb year 2017). The library was prepared using the immunoSEQ multiplex PCR assay. For the multiplex PCR, a mixture combining 60 forward primers for TCR Vbeta segments and 13 reverse primers for TCR Jbeta segments was used. Not all clones reach the TCRdb copy of this immuneACCESS table, which keeps in-frame sequences only. Checked studies attribute under half of the gap to unresolved V genes and leave the rest unexplained. This sample gives some 120,000 clones in total; roughly three quarters of them show up just once. The ten largest make up about 1.6% of the sample. Sequenced sample: PBMCs. These receptor sequences come from a woman aged 18-35 years in good health and CMV-seronegative.

The chain recombines TRBV18 with TRBJ1-2; TRBD1 might be the D (6 bases). Germline V lookup: CDR1 KGHSH, CDR2 LQKENI. The CDR3 is made up of 13 amino acids. V was trimmed by 5 bases and J by 4 bases, leaving 11 bases between them. The CDR3 here is CASSVDRIYGYTF. The CDR3 coding sequence is TGTGCCAGCTCAGTGGACAGAATCTATGGCTACACCTTC.

The chain carries TRBV5-1 and TRBJ1-3, with a possible D match to TRBD1 (5 bases). V lost 2 bases to trimming and J lost 3 bases, with 12 bases between them. The CDR3 extends over 15 amino acids. Germline CDR1 and CDR2: SGHRS and YFSETQ. CDR3 in DNA: TGCGCCAGCAGCTTTCAGGGACTTTATGGAAACACCATATATTTT. Translating gives CASSFQGLYGNTIYF.

The rearrangement joins TRBV6-6 to TRBJ1-5; 8 positions match TRBD1. The CDR3 length is 13 residues. Germline trimming cut 6 bases from V and 7 bases from J; bases unmatched to any gene: 5. Germline V gives CDR1 MNHNY, CDR2 SVGAGI (reference sequence). CDR3 loop: CASRMTGVQPQHF. CDR3 sequence (DNA): TGTGCCAGCAGGATGACAGGGGTCCAGCCCCAGCATTTT.

This clone came up once. The gene calls are TRBV11-2 and TRBJ2-1, with TRBD1 matching 7 bases. Per the germline V gene, CDR1 is SGHAT and CDR2 is FQNNGV. There are 15 residues in the CDR3. V lost 2 bases to trimming and J lost 0 bases; unmatched junction nucleotides: 1. The CDR3 nucleotides are TGTGCCAGCAGCTTACGGGACAGCTCCTACAATGAGCAGTTCTTC. Translating it yields CASSLRDSSYNEQFF.

The chain recombines TRBV27 with TRBJ1-5; TRBD1 is a possible D gene (6 bases). The CDR3 spans 15 residues. Trimming took 3 bases from V and 4 from J, leaving 13 bases between them. The germline V gene has CDR1 MNHEY and CDR2 SMNVEV (reference sequence). DNA of the CDR3: TGTGCCAGCAGTTTGACAAGGACAGCAAATCAGCCCCAGCATTTT. This sequence encodes CASSLTRTANQPQHF.

The rearrangement joins TRBV21-1 to TRBJ1-2; no check of the table's D call, TRBD1, against the DNA was made. TRBV21-1 is a pseudogene segment. The CDR3 has 18 residues. For the CDR3, the DNA is TGTGCCAGCAGCAGCCCCAGCCTTGACAGGGAAGCTAACTATGGCTACACCTTC. Translated, it gives CASSSPSLDREANYGYTF.

This clone was seen a handful of times. V gene TRBV5-4 combines with J gene TRBJ2-1; no definite D call. The V gene lost 4 bases and the J gene lost 5 bases, with 4 bases spanning the gap. The CDR3 length is 11 residues. Germline CDR1 and CDR2: SGHNT and YYREEE (reference sequence). CDR3 DNA sequence: TGTGCCAGCAGCCGGGACAATGAGCAGTTCTTC. Translated: CASSRDNEQFF.

The rearrangement joins TRBV5-1 to TRBJ2-1, with D perhaps matching TRBD2 (5 bases). Deletions cut 4 bases from V and 9 bases from J, with 11 bases between. The CDR3 has 12 amino acids. The germline CDR1 and CDR2 sequences are SGHRS and YFSETQ. Here the CDR3 reads CASSREIGEQFF. The CDR3 DNA sequence: TGCGCCAGCAGCAGGGAGATAGGTGAGCAGTTCTTC.

V gene TRBV2 combines with J gene TRBJ1-6; TRBD1 is a possible D gene (5 bases). V lost 8 bases and J 7 bases, leaving 15 bases between the germline ends. The CDR3 has 14 amino acids. Germline V gives CDR1 SNHLY, CDR2 FYNNEI. The CDR3 spells CASRQTVGNSPLHF. The CDR3 DNA is TGTGCCAGCCGACAGACGGTTGGGAATTCACCCCTCCACTTT.

The V call is TRBV14, the J call TRBJ1-1, with D uncertain. CDR1 is SGHDN and CDR2 is FVKESK in the germline V gene. V was trimmed by 4 bases and J by 3 bases, leaving 12 bases between them. The CDR3 runs to 14 residues. CDR3: CASSPYLLHTEAFF. The CDR3 DNA is TGTGCCAGCAGCCCATATCTACTGCACACTGAAGCTTTCTTT.

The chain uses TRBV5-1 and TRBJ1-1; perhaps TRBD1 as D (5 bases). Germline V gene data show CDR1 as SGHRS and CDR2 as YFSETQ. Trimming shortened V by 0 bases and J by 5 bases, and 11 bases separated the two germline ends. The CDR3 sequence is 14 residues long. CDR3 sequence: CASSLVHQGTEAFF. CDR3 sequence (DNA): TGCGCCAGCAGCTTGGTTCATCAGGGTACTGAAGCTTTCTTT.

This chain links TRBV23-1 with TRBJ2-7, with no clear D. TRBV23-1 is sorted into the ORF group, with uncertain function. V lost 2 bases and J 7 bases, leaving 9 bases between the germline ends. CDR3 size: 12 residues. The CDR3 DNA is TGCGCCAGCAGTCAAGTGTCGAGAGAGCAGTACTTC. It translates to CASSQVSREQYF.

The chain has TRBV29-1 and TRBJ1-1; 9 bases line up with TRBD1. Trimming removed 6 bases from V and 4 bases from J; junction bases left unmatched: 6. CDR1 is SQVTM, CDR2 ANQGSEA, per germline. CDR3 size: 13 residues. This CDR3 reads CSVSGQGFTEAFF. Here the CDR3 DNA reads TGCAGCGTGTCGGGACAGGGATTCACTGAAGCTTTCTTT.

The chain combines TRBV4-2 with TRBJ1-4; D is perhaps TRBD1 (5 bases). CDR3 length: 15 amino acids. Trimming removed 0 bases at V and 8 bases at J, with 13 bases between. Germline loops: CDR1 LGHNA, CDR2 YNFKEQ. CDR3 coding DNA: TGTGCCAGCAGCCAAGAAACCAGGGAAGGGGAAAAACTGTTTTTT. Its translation: CASSQETREGEKLFF.

This clone has more than one count but fewer than ten. The chain uses TRBV5-4 and TRBJ1-1, with TRBD1 identical over 8 bases. Trimming took 5 bases from V and 1 from J; bases not matched to a gene: 4. Germline V gene lookup returns CDR1 SGHNT and CDR2 YYREEE (reference sequence). The CDR3 totals 14 residues. CDR3 loop: CASSRDRGNTEAFF. The CDR3 bases are TGTGCCAGCAGTCGCGACAGGGGGAACACTGAAGCTTTCTTT. Looking up the rest from reference TRBV5-4 and TRBJ1-1 gives the full variable domain: ETGVTQSPTHLIKTRGQQVTLRCSSQSGHNTVSWYQQALGQGPQFIFQYYREEENGRGNFPPRFSGLQFPNYSSELNVNALELDDSALYLCASSRDRGNTEAFFGQGTRLTVV.

The DNA of the CDR3 is TGCGCCAGCAGGGAAGGGACAGGGCAAGCGAGCGAAAAACTGTTTTTT. Translated, it gives CASREGTGQASEKLFF. V gene TRBV5-1 combines with J gene TRBJ1-4; 9 bases align to TRBD1. The germline V gene has CDR1 SGHRS and CDR2 YFSETQ. V was pared by 5 bases and J by 8 bases, with 13 bases of the junction left unmatched. The CDR3 is 16 residues long.

The chain is built from TRBV29-1 and TRBJ1-4; no definite D call. Germline assignment: CDR1 SQVTM and CDR2 ANQGSEA. CDR3 length: 11 amino acids. The V end lost 7 bases, the J end lost 6 bases, and 9 bases lay between the germline ends. The CDR3 region has the DNA TGCAGCGGCCGGAGGGATGAAAAACTGTTTTTT. Protein: CSGRRDEKLFF. The entire variable domain, with the rest obtained from reference TRBV29-1 and TRBJ1-4, is as follows: SAVISQKPSRDICQRGTSLTIQCQVDSQVTMMFWYRQQPGQSLTLIATANQGSEATYESGFVIDKFPISRPNLTFSTLTVSNMSPEDSSIYLCSGRRDEKLFFGSGTQLSVL.

This chain uses TRBV19 with TRBJ1-2; 9 nucleotides agree with TRBD1. CDR1 and CDR2 from the germline V gene are LNHDA and SQIVND (reference sequence). The junction had 9 bases not matched to a gene; V was cut back by 9 bases and J by 1 base. CDR3 length equals 15 residues. CDR3 residues: CASNSPGQGNYGYTF. CDR3 sequence (DNA): TGTGCCAGCAATTCCCCGGGACAGGGTAACTATGGCTACACCTTC.

This clone was seen a few times. The CDR3 region is CASSSRLDRQPQHF. CDR3 DNA: TGTGCCAGCAGTTCGCGGCTAGACCGACAGCCCCAGCATTTT. The V and J genes are TRBV28 and TRBJ1-5; D is unclear. Germline-derived CDR1 and CDR2 are MDHEN and SYDVKM. There are 14 residues in the CDR3. Trimming left V 4 bases short and J 7 bases short, with 14 bases between. Based on the CDR3 plus reference TRBV28 and TRBJ1-5, the full variable domain is DVKVTQSSRYLVKRTGEKVFLECVQDMDHENMFWYRQDPGLGLRLIYFSYDVKMKEKGDIPEGYSVSREKKERFSLILESASTNQTSMYLCASSSRLDRQPQHFGDGTRLSIL.

This clone was seen only a few times. V and J are TRBV10-3 and TRBJ2-3; D unclear. CDR1 and CDR2 from the germline V gene are ENHRY and SYGVKD. V dropped 4 bases and J dropped 2 bases, with 4 bases sitting between them. CDR3 size: 12 residues. This CDR3 is CAISAVTDTQYF. In DNA, the CDR3 is TGTGCCATCAGTGCGGTCACAGATACGCAGTATTTT.

The rearrangement uses TRBV27 and TRBJ1-2, with unresolved D. This CDR3 is 14 amino acids long. V shed 5 bases and J shed 3 bases, with 13 bases lying between them. CDR1 MNHEY and CDR2 SMNVEV come from the germline V gene (reference sequence). CDR3 region: CASSPGPNYYGYTF. The CDR3 nucleotides read TGTGCCAGCAGTCCTGGGCCAAATTACTATGGCTACACCTTC.

The rearrangement links TRBV30 to TRBJ1-1, with D possibly being TRBD1 (5 bases). There are 12 residues in the CDR3. Trimming cost V 4 bases and J 4 bases, with 10 bases left between them. Germline CDR1 reads GTSNPN; CDR2 reads SVGIG (reference sequence). The chain's CDR3 is CAWTGGGTEAFF. As DNA, the CDR3 is TGTGCCTGGACTGGGGGGGGCACTGAAGCTTTCTTT.

The gene calls are TRBV6-5 and TRBJ2-1; 8 positions match TRBD2. The CDR3 extends over 14 amino acids. Trimming removed 9 bases from V and 7 bases from J; junction bases left unmatched: 11. Germline V lookup: CDR1 MNHEY, CDR2 SVGAGI. The CDR3 here is CASSRGGRGNEQFF. DNA of the CDR3: TGTGCCAGTTCTCGGGGGGGGCGCGGAAATGAGCAGTTCTTC.

This sequence joins TRBV5-1 and TRBJ2-1, with 8 bases fitting TRBD1. CDR1 is SGHRS, CDR2 YFSETQ, per germline. V lost 0 bases to trimming and J lost 4 bases; unmatched junction nucleotides: 0. There are 14 residues in the CDR3. CDR3 sequence: CASSLGQGYNEQFF. CDR3 in DNA: TGCGCCAGCAGCTTGGGACAGGGGTACAATGAGCAGTTCTTC. Drawing the rest from reference TRBV5-1 and TRBJ2-1, the complete variable domain is KAGVTQTPRYLIKTRGQQVTLSCSPISGHRSVSWYQQTPGQGLQFLFEYFSETQRNKGNFPGRFSGRQFSNSRSEMNVSTLELGDSALYLCASSLGQGYNEQFFGPGTRLTVL.

The chain has TRBV6-1 and TRBJ2-5; perhaps TRBD1 as D (6 bases). CDR3 length: 16 amino acids. CDR1 and CDR2 (germline): MNHNS, SASEGT. V was pared by 2 bases and J by 2 bases, with 15 bases between. CDR3: CASSEPPWTEQETQYF. The CDR3 nucleotides read TGTGCCAGCAGTGAACCCCCTTGGACAGAACAAGAGACCCAGTACTTC.

The genes are TRBV11-2 and TRBJ1-4; D not certain. CDR1 is SGHAT, CDR2 FQNNGV, per germline. The V end lost 5 bases, the J end lost 3 bases, and 10 bases lay between the germline ends. The CDR3 loop spans 14 amino acids. In DNA form, the CDR3 reads TGTGCCAGCAGCCTCCGCAGCGCTAATGAAAAACTGTTTTTT. This translates into CASSLRSANEKLFF.

This clone showed up just a few times. The rearrangement links TRBV6-6 to TRBJ2-1; 15 positions match TRBD2. The CDR3 loop spans 16 amino acids. J gave up 7 bases and V 6 bases, and 7 bases lay outside the gene matches. Germline values: CDR1 MNHNY, CDR2 SVGAGI (reference sequence). The CDR3 nucleotides read TGTGCCAGCAGCGGGACTAGCGGGGGGCCCACGAATGAGCAGTTCTTC. Translation: CASSGTSGGPTNEQFF.